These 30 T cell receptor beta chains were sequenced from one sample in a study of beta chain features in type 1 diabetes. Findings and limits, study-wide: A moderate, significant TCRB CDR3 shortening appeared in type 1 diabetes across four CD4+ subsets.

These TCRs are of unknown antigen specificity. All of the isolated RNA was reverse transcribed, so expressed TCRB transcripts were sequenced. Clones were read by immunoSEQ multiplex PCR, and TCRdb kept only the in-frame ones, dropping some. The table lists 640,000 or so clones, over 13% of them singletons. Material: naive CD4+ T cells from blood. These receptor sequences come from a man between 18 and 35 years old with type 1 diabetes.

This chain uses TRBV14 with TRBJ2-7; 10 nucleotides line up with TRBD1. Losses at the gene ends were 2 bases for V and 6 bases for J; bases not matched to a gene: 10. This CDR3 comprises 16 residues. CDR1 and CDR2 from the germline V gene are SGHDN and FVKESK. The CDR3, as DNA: TGTGCCAGCAGCCAATGGGCCGGGACAGGGGCCTCCGAGCAGTACTTC. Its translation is CASSQWAGTGASEQYF.

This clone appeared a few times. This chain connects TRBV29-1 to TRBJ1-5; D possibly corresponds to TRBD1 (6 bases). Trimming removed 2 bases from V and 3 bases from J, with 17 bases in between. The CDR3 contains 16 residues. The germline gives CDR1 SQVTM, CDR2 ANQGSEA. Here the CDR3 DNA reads TGCAGCGTTGAAATCCAGGGGATACCGCACAATCAGCCCCAGCATTTT. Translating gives CSVEIQGIPHNQPQHF. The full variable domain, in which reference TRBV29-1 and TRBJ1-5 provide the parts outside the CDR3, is SAVISQKPSRDICQRGTSLTIQCQVDSQVTMMFWYRQQPGQSLTLIATANQGSEATYESGFVIDKFPISRPNLTFSTLTVSNMSPEDSSIYLCSVEIQGIPHNQPQHFGDGTRLSIL.

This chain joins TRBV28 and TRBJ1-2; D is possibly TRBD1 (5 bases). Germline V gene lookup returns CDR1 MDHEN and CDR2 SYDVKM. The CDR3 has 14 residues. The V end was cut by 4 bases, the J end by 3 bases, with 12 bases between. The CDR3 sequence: CASSWGSADYGYTF. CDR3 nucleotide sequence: TGTGCCAGCAGTTGGGGGTCGGCGGACTATGGCTACACCTTC.

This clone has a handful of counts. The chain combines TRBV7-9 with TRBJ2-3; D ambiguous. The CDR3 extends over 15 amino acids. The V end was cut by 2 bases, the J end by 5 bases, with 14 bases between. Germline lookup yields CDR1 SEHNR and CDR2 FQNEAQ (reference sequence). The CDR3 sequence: CASSLQLQAEDTQYF. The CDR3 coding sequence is TGTGCCAGCAGCTTACAATTGCAGGCCGAAGATACGCAGTATTTT.

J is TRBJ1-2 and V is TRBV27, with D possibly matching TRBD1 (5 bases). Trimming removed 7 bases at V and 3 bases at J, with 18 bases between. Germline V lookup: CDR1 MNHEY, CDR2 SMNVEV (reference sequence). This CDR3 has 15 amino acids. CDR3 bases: TGTGCCAGCACCCAAGATATAGGGGCGGACTATGGCTACACCTTC. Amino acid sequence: CASTQDIGADYGYTF.

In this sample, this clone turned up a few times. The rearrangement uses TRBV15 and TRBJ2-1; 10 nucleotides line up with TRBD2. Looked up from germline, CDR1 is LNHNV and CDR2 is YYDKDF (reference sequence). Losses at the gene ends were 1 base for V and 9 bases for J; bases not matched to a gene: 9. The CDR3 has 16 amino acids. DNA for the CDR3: TGTGCCACCAGCAGAGGTTCTACTAGCGGGATGAGTGAGCAGTTCTTC. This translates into CATSRGSTSGMSEQFF.

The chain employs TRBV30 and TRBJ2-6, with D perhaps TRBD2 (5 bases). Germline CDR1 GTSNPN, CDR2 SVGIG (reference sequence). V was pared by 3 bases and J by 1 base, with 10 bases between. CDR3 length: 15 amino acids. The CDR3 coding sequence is TGTGCCTGGAGCTCCCGGGGTTCTGGGGCCAACGTCCTGACTTTC. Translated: CAWSSRGSGANVLTF.

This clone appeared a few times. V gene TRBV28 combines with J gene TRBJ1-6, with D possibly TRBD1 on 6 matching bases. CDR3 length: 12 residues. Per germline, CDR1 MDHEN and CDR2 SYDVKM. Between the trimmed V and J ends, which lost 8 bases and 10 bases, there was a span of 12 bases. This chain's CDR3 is CASGQRGSPLHF. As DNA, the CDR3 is TGTGCCAGCGGTCAGAGGGGGTCACCCCTCCACTTT.

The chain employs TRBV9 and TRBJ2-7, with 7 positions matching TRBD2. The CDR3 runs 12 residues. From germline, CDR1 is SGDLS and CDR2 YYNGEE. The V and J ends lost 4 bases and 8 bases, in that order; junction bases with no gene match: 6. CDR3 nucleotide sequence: TGTGCCAGCAGCCCGTGGGGGGGTAAGCAGTACTTC. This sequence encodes CASSPWGGKQYF.

CDR3 region: CASSLAVFLAVTDTQYF. The DNA for the CDR3 is TGTGCCAGCAGCTTGGCAGTGTTTCTAGCGGTCACAGATACGCAGTATTTT. The chain recombines TRBV5-8 with TRBJ2-3; 7 bases are shared with TRBD2. The length of the CDR3 is 17 residues. Per the germline V gene, CDR1 is SGHTS and CDR2 is YDEGEE. V lost 0 bases to trimming and J lost 2 bases; unmatched junction nucleotides: 9. Together with reference TRBV5-8 and TRBJ2-3, the CDR3 gives the full variable domain: EAGVTQSPTHLIKTRGQQATLRCSPISGHTSVYWYQQALGLGLQFLLWYDEGEERNRGNFPPRFSGRQFPNYSSELNVNALELEDSALYLCASSLAVFLAVTDTQYFGPGTRLTVL.

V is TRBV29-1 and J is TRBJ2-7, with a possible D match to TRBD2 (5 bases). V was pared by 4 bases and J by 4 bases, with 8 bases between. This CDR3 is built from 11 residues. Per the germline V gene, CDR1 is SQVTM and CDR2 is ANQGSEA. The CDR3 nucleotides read TGCAGCGTTGGAGGGCAATACGAGCAGTACTTC. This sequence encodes CSVGGQYEQYF.

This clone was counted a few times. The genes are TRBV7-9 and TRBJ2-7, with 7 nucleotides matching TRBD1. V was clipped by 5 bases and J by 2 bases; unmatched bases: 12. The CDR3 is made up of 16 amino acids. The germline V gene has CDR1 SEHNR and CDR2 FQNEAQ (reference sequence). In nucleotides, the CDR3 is TGTGCCAGCAGCCCAGGCCCCGGGACAGCTCCCTACGAGCAGTACTTC. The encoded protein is CASSPGPGTAPYEQYF.

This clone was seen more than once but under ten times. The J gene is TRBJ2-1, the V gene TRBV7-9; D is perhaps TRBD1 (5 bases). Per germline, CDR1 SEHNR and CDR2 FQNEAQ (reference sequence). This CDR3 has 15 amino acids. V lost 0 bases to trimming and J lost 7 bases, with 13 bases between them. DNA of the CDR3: TGTGCCAGCAGCTTAGCGCTCAGGGTGGGGAATGAGCAGTTCTTC. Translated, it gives CASSLALRVGNEQFF.

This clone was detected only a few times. DNA for the CDR3: TGTGCCAGCAGCTTGGGGGATAGTGGGGCCAACGTCCTGACTTTC. Translation gives CASSLGDSGANVLTF. This chain joins TRBV7-2 and TRBJ2-6, with D perhaps given as TRBD1 or TRBD2 (5 bases each). This CDR3 is 15 amino acids long. CDR1 is SGHTA, CDR2 FQGNSA, per germline. V lost 3 bases to trimming and J lost 3 bases, with 9 bases between them.

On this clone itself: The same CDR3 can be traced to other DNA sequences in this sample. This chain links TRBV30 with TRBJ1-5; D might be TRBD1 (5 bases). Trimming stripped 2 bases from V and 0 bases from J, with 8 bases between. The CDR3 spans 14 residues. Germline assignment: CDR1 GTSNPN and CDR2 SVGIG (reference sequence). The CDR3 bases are TGTGCCTGGAGTCGGGGCATTAGCAATCAGCCCCAGCATTTT. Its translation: CAWSRGISNQPQHF.

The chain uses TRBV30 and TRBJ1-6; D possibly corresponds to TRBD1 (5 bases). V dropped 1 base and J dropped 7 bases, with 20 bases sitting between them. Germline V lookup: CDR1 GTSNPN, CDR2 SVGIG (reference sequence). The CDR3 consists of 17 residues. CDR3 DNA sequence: TGTGCCTGGAGTGAAGGTGTCTCCTGGGGCTCAAATTCACCCCTCCACTTT. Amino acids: CAWSEGVSWGSNSPLHF. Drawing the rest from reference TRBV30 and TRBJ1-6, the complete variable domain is SQTIHQWPATLVQPVGSPLSLECTVEGTSNPNLYWYRQAAGRGLQLLFYSVGIGQISSEVPQNLSASRPQDRQFILSSKKLLLSDSGFYLCAWSEGVSWGSNSPLHFGNGTRLTVT.

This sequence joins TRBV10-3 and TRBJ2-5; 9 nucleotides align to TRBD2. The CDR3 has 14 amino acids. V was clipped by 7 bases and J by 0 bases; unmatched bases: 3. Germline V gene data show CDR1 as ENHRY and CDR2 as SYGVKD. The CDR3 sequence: CAIKREVNQETQYF. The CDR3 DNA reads TGTGCCATCAAGCGGGAGGTCAACCAAGAGACCCAGTACTTC.

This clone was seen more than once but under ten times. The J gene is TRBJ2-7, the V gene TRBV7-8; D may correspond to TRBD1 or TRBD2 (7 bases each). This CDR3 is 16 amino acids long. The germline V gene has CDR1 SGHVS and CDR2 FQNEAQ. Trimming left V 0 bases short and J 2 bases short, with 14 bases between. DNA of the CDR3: TGTGCCAGCAGCTTAGCAGCAGGGGGGGGCCCCTACGAGCAGTACTTC. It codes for CASSLAAGGGPYEQYF.

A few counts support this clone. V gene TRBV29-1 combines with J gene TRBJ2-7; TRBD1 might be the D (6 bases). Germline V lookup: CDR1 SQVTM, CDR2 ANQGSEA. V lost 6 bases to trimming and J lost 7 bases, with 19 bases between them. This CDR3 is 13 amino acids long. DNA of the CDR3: TGCAGCGTCTCCGTTACTACAGGGCAAGAGCAGTACTTC. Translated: CSVSVTTGQEQYF.

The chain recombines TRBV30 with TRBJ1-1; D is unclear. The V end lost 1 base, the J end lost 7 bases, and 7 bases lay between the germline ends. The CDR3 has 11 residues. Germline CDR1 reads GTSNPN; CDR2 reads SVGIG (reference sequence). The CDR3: CAWSETSEAFF. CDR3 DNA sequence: TGTGCCTGGAGTGAGACCAGTGAAGCTTTCTTT.

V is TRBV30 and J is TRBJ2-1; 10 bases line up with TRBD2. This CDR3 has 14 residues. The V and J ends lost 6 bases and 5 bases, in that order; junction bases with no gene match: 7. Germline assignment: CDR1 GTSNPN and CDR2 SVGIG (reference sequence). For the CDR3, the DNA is TGTGCCTGCAACGGACTAGCGGAAGACAATGAGCAGTTCTTC. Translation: CACNGLAEDNEQFF.

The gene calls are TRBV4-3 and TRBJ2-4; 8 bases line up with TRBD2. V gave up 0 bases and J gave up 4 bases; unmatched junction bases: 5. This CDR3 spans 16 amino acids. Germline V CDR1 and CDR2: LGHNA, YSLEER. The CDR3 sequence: CASSQDAAGAKNIQYF. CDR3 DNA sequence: TGCGCCAGCAGCCAAGATGCAGCGGGGGCTAAAAACATTCAGTACTTC.

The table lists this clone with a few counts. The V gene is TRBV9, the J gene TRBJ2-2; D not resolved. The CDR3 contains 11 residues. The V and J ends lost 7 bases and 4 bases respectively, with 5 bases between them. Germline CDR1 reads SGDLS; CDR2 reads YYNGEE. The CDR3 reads CASRATGELFF. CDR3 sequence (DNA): TGTGCCAGCCGAGCCACCGGGGAGCTGTTTTTT.

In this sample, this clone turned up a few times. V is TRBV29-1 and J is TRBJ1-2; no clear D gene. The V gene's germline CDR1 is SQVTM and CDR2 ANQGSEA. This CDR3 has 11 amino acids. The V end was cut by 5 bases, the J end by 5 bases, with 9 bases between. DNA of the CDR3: TGCAGCGTTACATTGGGATATGGCTACACCTTC. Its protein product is CSVTLGYGYTF.

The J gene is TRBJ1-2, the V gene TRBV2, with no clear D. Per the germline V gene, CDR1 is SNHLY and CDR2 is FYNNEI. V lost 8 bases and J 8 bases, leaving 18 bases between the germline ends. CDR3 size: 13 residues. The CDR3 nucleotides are TGTGCCAGCCGCGGGTCCTCAGCCGGGGGCTACACCTTC. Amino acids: CASRGSSAGGYTF. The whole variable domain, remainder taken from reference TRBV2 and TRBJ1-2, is EPEVTQTPSHQVTQMGQEVILRCVPISNHLYFYWYRQILGQKVEFLVSFYNNEISEKSEIFDDQFSVERPDGSNFTLKIRSTKLEDSAMYFCASRGSSAGGYTFGSGTRLTVV.

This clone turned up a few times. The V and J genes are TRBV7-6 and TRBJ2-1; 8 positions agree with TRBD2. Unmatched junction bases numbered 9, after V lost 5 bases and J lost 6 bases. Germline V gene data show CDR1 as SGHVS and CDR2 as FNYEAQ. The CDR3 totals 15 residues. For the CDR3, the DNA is TGTGCCAGCAGCCTCTTAGGACTAGCTCTCAATGAGCAGTTCTTC. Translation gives CASSLLGLALNEQFF. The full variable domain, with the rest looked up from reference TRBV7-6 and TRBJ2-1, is GAGVSQSPRYKVTKRGQDVALRCDPISGHVSLYWYRQALGQGPEFLTYFNYEAQQDKSGLPNDRFSAERPEGSISTLTIQRTEQRDSAMYRCASSLLGLALNEQFFGPGTRLTVL.

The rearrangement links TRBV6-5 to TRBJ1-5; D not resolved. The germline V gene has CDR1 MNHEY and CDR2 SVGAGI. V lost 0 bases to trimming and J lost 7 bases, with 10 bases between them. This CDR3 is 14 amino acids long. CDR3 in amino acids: CASSYSKGRQPQHF. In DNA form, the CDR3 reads TGTGCCAGCAGTTACTCGAAAGGGAGGCAGCCCCAGCATTTT.

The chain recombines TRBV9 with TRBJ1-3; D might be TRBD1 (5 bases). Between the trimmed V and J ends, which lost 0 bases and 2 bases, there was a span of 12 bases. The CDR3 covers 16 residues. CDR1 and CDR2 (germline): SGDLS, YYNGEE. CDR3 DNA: TGTGCCAGCAGCGTAGGCGGGACGGGGCCTGGAAACACCATATATTTT. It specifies CASSVGGTGPGNTIYF.

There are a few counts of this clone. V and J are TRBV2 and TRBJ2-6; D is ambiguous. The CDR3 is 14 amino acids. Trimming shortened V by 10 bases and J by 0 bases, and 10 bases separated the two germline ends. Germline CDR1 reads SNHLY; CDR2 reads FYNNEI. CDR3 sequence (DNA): TGTGCCACACAAGAGAGCTCTGGGGCCAACGTCCTGACTTTC. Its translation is CATQESSGANVLTF. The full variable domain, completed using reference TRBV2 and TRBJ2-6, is EPEVTQTPSHQVTQMGQEVILRCVPISNHLYFYWYRQILGQKVEFLVSFYNNEISEKSEIFDDQFSVERPDGSNFTLKIRSTKLEDSAMYFCATQESSGANVLTFGAGSRLTVL.

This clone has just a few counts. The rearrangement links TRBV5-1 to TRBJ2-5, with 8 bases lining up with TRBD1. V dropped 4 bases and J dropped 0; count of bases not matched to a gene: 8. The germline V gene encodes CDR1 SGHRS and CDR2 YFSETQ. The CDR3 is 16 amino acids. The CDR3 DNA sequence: TGCGCCAGCAGCGTTCCGGACAGGGCTAACCAAGAGACCCAGTACTTC. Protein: CASSVPDRANQETQYF.